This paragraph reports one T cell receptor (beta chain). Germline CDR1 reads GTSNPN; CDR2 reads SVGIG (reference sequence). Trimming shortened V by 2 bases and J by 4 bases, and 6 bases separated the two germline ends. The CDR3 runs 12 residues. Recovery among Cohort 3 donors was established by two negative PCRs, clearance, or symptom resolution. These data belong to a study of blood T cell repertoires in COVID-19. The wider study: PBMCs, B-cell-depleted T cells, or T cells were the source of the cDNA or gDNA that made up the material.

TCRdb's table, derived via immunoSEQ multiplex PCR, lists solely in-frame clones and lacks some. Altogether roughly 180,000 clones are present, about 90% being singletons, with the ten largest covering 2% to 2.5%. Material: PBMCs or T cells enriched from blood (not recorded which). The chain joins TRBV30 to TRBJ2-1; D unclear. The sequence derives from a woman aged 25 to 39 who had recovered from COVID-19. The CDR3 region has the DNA TGTGCCTGGAGTTATATGTACAATGAGCAGTTCTTC. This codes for CAWSYMYNEQFF.